The clone carrying this T cell receptor beta chain was counted between two and nine times. The data were obtained in a study of shared clonotypes between healthy human individuals. DNA from unsorted PBMC was sequenced on ten immunoSEQ deep assay plates. The data were produced by immunoSEQ multiplex PCR, yet TCRdb's version contains in-frame clones alone and is incomplete. The profile shows about 490,000 clones, over 65% of them singletons. CDR1 and CDR2 from the germline V gene are ENHRY and SYGVKD. The CDR3 spans 11 residues. Trimming cost V 10 bases and J 7 bases, with 13 bases left between them. Sequencing was done on a sample of PBMCs. V usage is TRBV10-3 and J usage is TRBJ1-1; weak D call: TRBD1 (6 bases). The TCR comes from a woman in her thirties or forties in good health. Some clones in this sample may be carry-over from other donors' samples. The CDR3 DNA follows: TGTGCCAGCGGGACACGGCATGAAGCTTTCTTT. Amino acid sequence: CASGTRHEAFF.